Each of the 21 T cell receptor beta chains below was sequenced from the same sample in a study of CD8+CD57+ T cells in acquired aplastic anemia. Patients picked for sequencing had shown CD8+CD57+ cell expansion detected by flow cytometry. TCR beta VDJ combinations and CDR3 sequences were profiled from genomic DNA. TCRdb reprocessed the reads with MiXCR, giving one entry per CDR3 protein. The sample has more than 250,000 distinct CDR3 sequences; less than 85% are singletons. The sequencing input was sorted CD4+, CD8+, or CD8+CD57+ T cells (not recorded which) from PBMCs. Every receptor here comes from a human donor with aplastic anemia.

The chain is built from TRBV7-9 and TRBJ1-1; tentative D call: TRBD1 (5 bases). This CDR3 comprises 15 residues. Germline lookup yields CDR1 SEHNR and CDR2 FQNEAQ (reference sequence). V was trimmed by 0 bases and J by 9 bases, leaving 17 bases between them. CDR3 region: CASSLARSDGAKAFF. The CDR3 nucleotides are TGTGCCAGCAGCTTAGCGCGTAGCGACGGGGCCAAAGCTTTCTTT.

Note on this clonotype: Relative to the germline gene, one junction end is altered; a read error may explain this. The CDR3 DNA follows: TGTGCCAGCAGCTTTCAGAGAAACGGGGGCGTAGATGGGTACACCTTC. Protein sequence: CASSFQRNGGVDGYTF. The chain joins TRBV7-9 to TRBJ1-2, with D possibly matching TRBD1 (6 bases). This CDR3 spans 16 amino acids. Germline values: CDR1 SEHNR, CDR2 FQNEAQ (reference sequence). Variable domain in full (rest from reference TRBV7-9 and TRBJ1-2): DTGVSQNPRHKITKRGQNVTFRCDPISEHNRLYWYRQTLGQGPEFLTYFQNEAQLEKSRLLSDRFSAERPKGSFSTLEIQRTEQGDSAMYLCASSFQRNGGVDGYTFGSGTRLTVV.

A remark on this clonotype: One end of the junction varies from germline; a read error may be responsible. The CDR3 sequence is CASSEEGTLDEQF. The CDR3 nucleotides are TGTGCCAGCAGCGAAGAAGGGACTCTTGATGAGCAGTTT. This chain uses TRBV9 with TRBJ2-3; D perhaps matches TRBD2 (6 bases). Germline CDR1 and CDR2: SGDLS and YYNGEE. The CDR3 loop spans 13 amino acids.

This chain connects TRBV19 to TRBJ1-1, with 8 bases fitting TRBD1. The CDR3 loop spans 15 amino acids. Germline V gene lookup returns CDR1 LNHDA and CDR2 SQIVND (reference sequence). Trimming at V came to 5 bases and at J to 13 bases, leaving 18 bases not matched to a gene. CDR3 DNA: TGTGCCAGTAGTTTAGCTCGGACAGGGAACACTGAGCATTTCTTT. Amino acids: CASSLARTGNTEHFF.

To note about this clonotype: One end of the junction is discordant with germline, which a read error may explain. The chain employs TRBV7-9 and TRBJ2-3; 11 nucleotides align to TRBD2. Germline-derived CDR1 and CDR2 are SEHNR and FQNEAQ (reference sequence). The length of the CDR3 is 14 residues. The CDR3 nucleotides read TGTGCCAGCAGCTTAGACGGACTAGCGGGTTGGAATGATTTT. Translation gives CASSLDGLAGWNDF.

To note about this clonotype: Because it lacks the conserved phenylalanine or tryptophan at the end, this CDR3 is likely a read error. The limits of the CDR3 on the DNA are not certain, so only TCRdb's listed CDR3 is given. The rearrangement links TRBV14 to TRBJ2-1; TRBD1 is taken as the D call from the table, unchecked against the DNA. The germline V gene encodes CDR1 SGHDN and CDR2 FVKESK. The CDR3 spans 13 amino acids, including both terminal residues. This CDR3 is CASSDHRRVGYYV.

V is TRBV7-2 and J is TRBJ1-2, with TRBD1 matching 7 bases. The ends lost 5 bases at V and 5 bases at J; junction bases unmatched: 14. Germline CDR1 and CDR2: SGHTA and FQGNSA. The CDR3 covers 16 residues. The CDR3 is CASSPETGCVVYGYTF. The CDR3 region has the DNA TGTGCCAGCAGCCCGGAGACAGGGTGCGTAGTGTATGGCTACACCTTC.

This sequence joins TRBV7-2 and TRBJ1-6; tentative D call: TRBD1 (5 bases). The J call may be in error: the DNA end matches TRBJ2-3 better. The CDR3 loop spans 14 amino acids. CDR1 and CDR2 (germline): SGHTA, FQGNSA. CDR3 bases: TGTGCCAGCAGCTTGACAGCGAGTCCCGCTACGCAGTATTTT. Amino acids: CASSLTASPATQYF.

The V call is TRBV2, the J call TRBJ2-1, with D perhaps being TRBD1 or TRBD2 (5 bases each). Germline V gene data show CDR1 as SNHLY and CDR2 as FYNNEI. This CDR3 comprises 13 residues. With 5 bases removed from V and 9 bases from J, the gap between germline ends came to 14 bases. The CDR3 bases are TGTGCCAGCAGTACTGGGGGAATCTCTGAGCAGTTCTTC. Translated: CASSTGGISEQFF.

This clonotype was detected only once. The V and J genes are TRBV10-3 and TRBJ2-1; TRBD1 might be the D (6 bases). The CDR3 contains 16 residues. The germline V gene encodes CDR1 ENHRY and CDR2 SYGVKD. With 4 bases removed from V and 0 bases from J, the gap between germline ends came to 13 bases. The CDR3 DNA sequence: TGTGCCATCAGTGCCACGGACAGTTCCTCCTACAATGAGCAGTTCTTC. Protein sequence: CAISATDSSSYNEQFF.

This clonotype was seen a few times. The DNA is omitted, as the CDR3 cannot be located on it reliably, and the CDR3 follows TCRdb's listing. The V call is TRBV2, the J call TRBJ1-1; TRBD1 is the table's D call, not checked against the DNA. The CDR3 comprises 17 residues, both ends counted. CDR1 and CDR2 (germline): SNHLY, FYNNEI. This CDR3 reads CASGDGGTDTQYFEPGF.

The CDR3 loop reads CASGNLAQDYEQYF. In nucleotides, the CDR3 is TGTGCCAGCGGCAACCTAGCACAGGACTACGAGCAGTACTTC. The chain links TRBV11-3 to TRBJ2-7, with D perhaps assigned TRBD1 or TRBD2 (5 bases each). The CDR3 covers 14 residues. Per germline, CDR1 SGHNT and CDR2 YENEEA. Trimming removed 8 bases from V and 3 bases from J, with 17 bases in between.

The rearrangement links TRBV9 to TRBJ1-5; D call uncertain. There are 15 residues in the CDR3. Germline V gene lookup returns CDR1 SGDLS and CDR2 YYNGEE. Trimming stripped 0 bases from V and 13 bases from J, with 20 bases between. CDR3 DNA sequence: TGTGCCAGCAGCGTAGGGGCAGAGAGGAAGTATTTTCAGCATTTT. Protein sequence: CASSVGAERKYFQHF. Looking up the rest from reference TRBV9 and TRBJ1-5 gives the full variable domain: DSGVTQTPKHLITATGQRVTLRCSPRSGDLSVYWYQQSLDQGLQFLIQYYNGEERAKGNILERFSAQQFPDLHSELNLSSLELGDSALYFCASSVGAERKYFQHFGDGTRLSIL.

As concerns this clonotype: Germline and junction disagree at one end, which may indicate a read error. The V gene is TRBV7-8, the J gene TRBJ2-7, with D perhaps matching TRBD2 (5 bases). The CDR3 contains 14 residues. The germline V gene encodes CDR1 SGHVS and CDR2 FQNEAQ. The CDR3 reads CASSTTGGSDEQYF. DNA for the CDR3: TGTGCCAGCAGTACAACCGGAGGCTCCGACGAGCAGTATTTC.

In regard to this clonotype: A read error may account for a junction end that differs from germline. The chain links TRBV2 to TRBJ2-5, with D possibly TRBD1 on 6 matching bases. This CDR3 has 14 amino acids. Germline values: CDR1 SNHLY, CDR2 FYNNEI. As DNA, the CDR3 is TGTGCCAGCAGCAGAACTGGACAGCTTTATACCTACTCCTTC. Its translation: CASSRTGQLYTYSF.

This rearrangement joins TRBV7-3 to TRBJ2-5; weak D call: TRBD2 (6 bases). V lost 1 base to trimming and J lost 4 bases, with 16 bases between them. Germline loops: CDR1 SGHTA, CDR2 FQGTGA. The CDR3 contains 16 residues. CDR3 residues: CASSLNGGTWGETQYF. In DNA, the CDR3 is TGTGCCAGCAGCTTAAATGGCGGGACTTGGGGAGAGACCCAGTACTTC.

The chain recombines TRBV6-5 with TRBJ2-7; TRBD1 agrees at 10 bases. The CDR3 runs 16 residues. With 0 bases clipped from V and 0 bases from J, the junction kept 2 bases outside the gene matches. Looked up from germline, CDR1 is MNHEY and CDR2 is SVGAGI. The CDR3 is CASSYSGQGCSYEQYV. The CDR3 DNA is TGTGCCAGCAGTTACTCGGGACAGGGGTGCTCCTACGAGCAGTACGTC.

As concerns this clonotype: At one end, the junction sequence differs from germline, possibly due to a read error. V gene TRBV9 combines with J gene TRBJ2-3; TRBD2 is a possible D gene (5 bases). Germline V lookup: CDR1 SGDLS, CDR2 YYNGEE. CDR3 length: 14 residues. CDR3 nucleotide sequence: TGTGCCAGCAGCGCCGCGGGCGCCTCCTATAATTCACATTTT. Residues: CASSAAGASYNSHF.

V is TRBV19 and J is TRBJ2-5, with a weak D call TRBD1 (6 bases). The ends were cut back, 8 bases at V and 4 bases at J, with 14 bases in the middle. Germline V gives CDR1 LNHDA, CDR2 SQIVND (reference sequence). The CDR3 is 13 amino acids. The CDR3 reads CASPGRGRETQYF. In DNA form, the CDR3 reads TGTGCCAGTCCTGGCAGGGGACGAGAGACCCAGTACTTC. Using reference TRBV19 and TRBJ2-5 for the parts outside the CDR3, the full variable domain is DGGITQSPKYLFRKEGQNVTLSCEQNLNHDAMYWYRQDPGQGLRLIYYSQIVNDFQKGDIAEGYSVSREKKESFPLTVTSAQKNPTAFYLCASPGRGRETQYFGPGTRLLVL.

Comment on this clonotype: Likely a read error: the CDR3 ends without its conserved phenylalanine or tryptophan. It is unclear where the CDR3 begins or ends on the DNA, so no DNA is shown, and the CDR3 is as TCRdb lists it. The V call is TRBV10-3, the J call TRBJ2-1; the DNA was not used to check the table's D call, TRBD1. The CDR3 spans 16 amino acids, including both terminal residues. Germline V lookup: CDR1 ENHRY, CDR2 SYGVKD. Here the CDR3 reads CAISLGADNSPLHFGN.

This clonotype was seen a single time. The chain is built from TRBV11-1 and TRBJ2-6; D is unclear. This CDR3 has 16 residues. Germline V gives CDR1 SGHAT, CDR2 FQDESV (reference sequence). The V and J ends lost 2 bases and 4 bases respectively, with 12 bases between them. The CDR3: CASSLSDPDGANVLTF. CDR3 coding DNA: TGTGCCAGCAGCTTATCAGACCCAGACGGGGCCAACGTCCTGACTTTC.